This is a list of T cell receptor beta chains from one sample in a study of neurological immune-mediated disorders. One entry per CDR3 protein results from TCRdb running MiXCR on the 5' RACE reads. Found here are 65,000 to 85,000 distinct CDR3 sequences, roughly 3% of them singletons; the top ten hold less than 5.5%. Material for sequencing was PBMCs. The receptors were gathered from a woman between 50 and 59 years old with multiple sclerosis. Each CDR3 is given with its conserved first and last residue. The D gene is left open where the match is weak. Size is omitted from some rows. Given values are once, few, many or a class for expanded clones.

clone_size: many
v_call: TRBV12-3/TRBV12-4
j_call: TRBJ2-1
d_call: -
cdr3_aa: CASSFGTSNNEQFF
cdr3_nt: TGTGCCAGCAGTTTTGGGACTTCCAACAATGAGCAGTTCTTC

clone_size: few
v_call: TRBV20-1
j_call: TRBJ2-7
d_call: -
cdr3_aa: CSASAVEQYF
cdr3_nt: TGCAGTGCTAGCGCGGTAGAGCAGTACTTC

clone_size: many
v_call: TRBV5-5
j_call: TRBJ2-7
d_call: -
cdr3_aa: CASSLVAGNYEQYF
cdr3_nt: TGTGCCAGCAGCTTGGTCGCGGGGAACTACGAGCAGTACTTC

clone_size: many
v_call: TRBV20-1
j_call: TRBJ2-3
d_call: -
cdr3_aa: CSARDRTRQSTDTQYF
cdr3_nt: TGCAGTGCTAGAGACCGAACTAGACAGAGCACAGATACGCAGTATTTT

clone_size: many
v_call: TRBV18
j_call: TRBJ2-1
d_call: TRBD1
cdr3_aa: CASSLDRPNSYNEQFF
cdr3_nt: TGTGCCAGCTCACTGGACAGGCCTAACTCCTACAATGAGCAGTTCTTC

clone_size: many
v_call: TRBV7-6
j_call: TRBJ2-5
d_call: TRBD1
cdr3_aa: CASSSAGTAQETQYF
cdr3_nt: TGTGCCAGCAGCTCAGCCGGGACAGCGCAAGAGACCCAGTACTTC

clone_size: many
v_call: TRBV5-4
j_call: TRBJ2-7
d_call: -
cdr3_aa: CASSRSGGALGEQYF
cdr3_nt: TGTGCCAGCAGCCGTAGCGGAGGTGCCTTGGGGGAGCAGTACTTC

clone_size: many
v_call: TRBV6-5
j_call: TRBJ1-4
d_call: -
cdr3_aa: CASSPTVAAEKLFF
cdr3_nt: TGTGCCAGCAGCCCCACAGTCGCTGCTGAAAAACTGTTTTTT

clone_size: many
v_call: TRBV20-1
j_call: TRBJ1-5
d_call: -
cdr3_aa: CSARDTAGWHSNQPQHF
cdr3_nt: TGCAGTGCTAGAGATACGGCAGGGTGGCATAGCAATCAGCCCCAGCATTTT

clone_size: -
v_call: TRBV10-3
j_call: TRBJ2-5
d_call: -
cdr3_aa: CAVQGAEETQYF
cdr3_nt: TGTGCGGTACAGGGAGCCGAGGAGACCCAGTACTTC

clone_size: many
v_call: TRBV6-5
j_call: TRBJ1-6
d_call: -
cdr3_aa: CASSYQGFYNSPLHF
cdr3_nt: TGTGCCAGCAGTTACCAGGGTTTTTATAATTCACCCCTCCACTTT

clone_size: many
v_call: TRBV20-1
j_call: TRBJ1-4
d_call: -
cdr3_aa: CSARNGRSNEKLFF
cdr3_nt: TGCAGTGCTAGAAATGGACGGTCTAATGAAAAACTGTTTTTT

clone_size: many
v_call: TRBV7-2
j_call: TRBJ2-4
d_call: TRBD1
cdr3_aa: CASSFRGQGEGAKNIQYF
cdr3_nt: TGTGCCAGCAGCTTTAGGGGACAGGGCGAGGGAGCCAAAAACATTCAGTACTTC

clone_size: many
v_call: TRBV6-2/TRBV6-3
j_call: TRBJ2-7
d_call: -
cdr3_aa: CASKRAQRNYEQYF
cdr3_nt: TGTGCCAGCAAAAGGGCCCAGCGGAACTACGAGCAGTACTTC

clone_size: many
v_call: TRBV20-1
j_call: TRBJ1-4
d_call: -
cdr3_aa: CSAPPGTNEKLFF
cdr3_nt: TGCAGTGCTCCCCCCGGGACTAATGAAAAACTGTTTTTT

clone_size: many
v_call: TRBV24-1
j_call: TRBJ2-7
d_call: -
cdr3_aa: CATIDSSGEQYF
cdr3_nt: TGTGCCACCATCGACTCCTCTGGAGAGCAGTACTTC

clone_size: many
v_call: TRBV2
j_call: TRBJ1-2
d_call: TRBD1
cdr3_aa: CASKQTGVDGYTF
cdr3_nt: TGTGCCAGCAAACAGACAGGGGTGGACGGCTACACCTTC

clone_size: many
v_call: TRBV5-1
j_call: TRBJ2-2
d_call: TRBD2
cdr3_aa: CASSQGAREGETRELFF
cdr3_nt: TGCGCCAGCAGCCAAGGAGCGCGGGAGGGAGAAACCAGGGAGCTGTTTTTT

clone_size: many
v_call: TRBV20-1
j_call: TRBJ1-2
d_call: TRBD1
cdr3_aa: CSAPDREVEGYTF
cdr3_nt: TGCAGTGCTCCCGACAGGGAGGTGGAAGGCTACACCTTC

clone_size: many
v_call: TRBV28
j_call: TRBJ2-3
d_call: TRBD2
cdr3_aa: CASSTLAGGVLDTQYF
cdr3_nt: TGTGCCAGCAGTACCCTAGCGGGGGGGGTGCTAGATACGCAGTATTTT

clone_size: many
v_call: TRBV5-1
j_call: TRBJ2-1
d_call: -
cdr3_aa: CASSLAGVGENEQFF
cdr3_nt: TGCGCCAGCAGCTTGGCGGGAGTAGGGGAAAATGAGCAGTTCTTC

clone_size: many
v_call: TRBV20-1
j_call: TRBJ2-1
d_call: TRBD2
cdr3_aa: CSATGGLGSNEQFF
cdr3_nt: TGCAGTGCTACCGGGGGACTAGGGAGCAATGAGCAGTTCTTC